This T cell receptor beta chain is from a study of blood T cell repertoires in COVID-19 (TCRdb year 2020). Study-wide context: Collaborator samples came from the United States, Italy and Spain and covered acute and convalescent phases of COVID-19. Nearly every sample came with metadata listing a de-identified subject ID, COVID-19 status, age in years and sex. Samples came from the ongoing ImmuneRACE study (first 160 participants) plus 1,254 subjects from 6 global collaborators. The repertoires were made available in a free public database intended to serve as a resource for research on the immune response to SARS-CoV-2. Deeply sampled blood TCRbeta repertoires from subjects exposed to, actively infected with, or recovered from COVID-19 were included in the dataset. Where HLA class I and class II types were available, the types were taken from metadata supplied by the sample provider, not from assay-based typing. The material from the prospective study consisted of cDNA or gDNA derived from T cells, B-cell-depleted T cells, or PBMCs.

CDR3 length: 16 amino acids, cysteine to phenylalanine. The DNA shown is the 48-base CDR3, in frame from base 1. In the germline V gene (reference sequence), CDR1 corresponds to MNHNY and CDR2 to SVGAGI. V gives up 6 bases and J gives up 0 bases, and the segment between their germline ends measures 15 bases. The immunoSEQ Assay, a bias-controlled multiplex PCR, was used to amplify TCRbeta CDR3 regions from genomic DNA. Concerning the study's data processing: The number of nucleated cells in each sample was estimated from the amplification of reference gene primers within the assay. Sequence reads were collapsed and filtered to measure the absolute abundance of every unique TCRbeta CDR3 rearrangement. Productive Simpson clonality was computed per sample as the square root of Simpson's diversity index over productive rearrangements. As stored in TCRdb, this immuneACCESS dataset retains in-frame rearrangements with V and J assigned. A fraction of the clones does not appear; measured against another copy, unresolved V genes explain less than half of the discrepancy, and the remainder lacks a known reason. The V and J calls and clone size come from that table; D and trimming were worked out from the DNA. For this sample there are just under 350,000 clones; about 86% appear just once. The ten most abundant clones make up roughly 3% of the sample.

The collaborating institutions used their own protocols to collect whole blood in K2EDTA tubes. For TCRbeta analysis, collaborator samples were shipped as frozen whole blood, as isolated PBMCs, or as DNA extracted from either sample type. Here is what the overall study found, with its caveats: How much clinical and demographic metadata was included differed by source and by participant, and the metadata was provided uncurated.

In regard to this clone: No cognate antigen has been identified for it. The record has no base qualities; no much larger clone is one base away.

The receptor chain draws on TRBV6-6 and TRBJ2-1; TRBD2 is a weak D gene call, 5 bases matching. Input material: peripheral blood. The clonotype comes from a man aged 25-40 years with active or convalescent COVID-19. The CDR3 is CASSRPKSGSYNEQFF. At the DNA level, the sequence is TGTGCCAGCAGCCGCCCGAAAAGCGGCTCCTACAATGAGCAGTTCTTC.